This note documents a single T cell receptor (beta chain) sequence. What it recognizes is unknown. This record belongs to a study of T cell responses to AZD1222 COVID-19 vaccine. The study's findings and limits: White British ancestry dominated among donors, who included more females, and clonal diversity was possibly underestimated. The study found Spike-specific TCR breadth and depth rose after two AZD1222 doses.

The V end lost 10 bases, the J end lost 9 bases, and 13 bases lay between the germline ends. This CDR3 is 12 amino acids long. From germline, CDR1 is MNHEY and CDR2 SMNVEV (reference sequence). Profiling relied on immunoSEQ multiplex PCR, and the TCRdb table lists in-frame clones only, not all of them. The profile shows 150,000 to 200,000 clones, roughly nine tenths of them singletons. The chain employs TRBV27 and TRBJ1-6, with a tentative D call TRBD1 (5 bases). The sequencing used peripheral blood, collected on day 0 of AZD1222 vaccination. The receptor was isolated from an adult in good health. The chain's CDR3 is CATRETGSPLHF. In DNA form, the CDR3 reads TGTGCCACCAGGGAAACCGGTTCACCCCTCCACTTT.